One T cell receptor beta chain is described in this entry. The antigen is not known. The data stem from a study of cytomegalovirus exposure and HLA in healthy donors. About the research overall: Prior work identified 120 million or so unique TCR beta sequences in some 200 million T cells.

Primers: 60 Vbeta forward and 13 Jbeta reverse. Profiled with immunoSEQ multiplex PCR; TCRdb holds only in-frame clones, not every one. Here the sample spans around 210,000 clones, approximately 81% being singletons. Study-level results: Altogether, about 160 TCR beta chains were recorded as cytomegalovirus-associated. With later analysis, a missense DCLRE1C variant became linked to TCR beta V- and J-gene trimming. Within the data, a cluster of highly shared sequence variants was likely a sequencing artifact.

This CDR3 region has 16 residues. The V and J genes are TRBV12-1 and TRBJ2-3; the table's D call TRBD2 went unverified against the DNA. TRBV12-1 is noted as a pseudogene. Sequencing input: PBMCs. The clonotype comes from a girl aged 2-9 years in good health and CMV-seronegative. CDR3 sequence (DNA): TGTGCCAGCAGCCTATGCCTAGCGGGAGTCATAGATACGCAGTATTTT. It specifies CASSLCLAGVIDTQYF.